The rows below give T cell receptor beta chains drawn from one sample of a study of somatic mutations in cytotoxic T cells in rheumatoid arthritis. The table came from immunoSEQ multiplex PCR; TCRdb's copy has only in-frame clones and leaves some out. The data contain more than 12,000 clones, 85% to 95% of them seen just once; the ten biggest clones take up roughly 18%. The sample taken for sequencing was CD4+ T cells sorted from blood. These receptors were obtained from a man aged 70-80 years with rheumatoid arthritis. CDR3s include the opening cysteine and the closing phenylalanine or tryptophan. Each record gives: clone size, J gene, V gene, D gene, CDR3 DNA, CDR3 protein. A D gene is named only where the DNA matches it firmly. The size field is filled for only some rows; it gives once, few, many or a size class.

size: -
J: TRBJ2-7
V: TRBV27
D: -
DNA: TGTGCCAGCAGTATTTCAGGGTACCGATACGAGCAGTACTTC
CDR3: CASSISGYRYEQYF

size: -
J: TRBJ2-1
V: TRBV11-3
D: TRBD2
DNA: TGTGCCAGCAGCTCCCAAGCCGAGGGAGCGGGAGGGATCGAGCAGTTCTTC
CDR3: CASSSQAEGAGGIEQFF

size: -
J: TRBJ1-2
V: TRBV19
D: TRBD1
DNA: TGTGCCAGTACCGAAACAGGGGAGGACTATGGCTACACCTTC
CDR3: CASTETGEDYGYTF

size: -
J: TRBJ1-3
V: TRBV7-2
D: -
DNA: TGTGCCAGCAGCCCCAGGGGATCAGGAAACACCATATATTTT
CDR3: CASSPRGSGNTIYF

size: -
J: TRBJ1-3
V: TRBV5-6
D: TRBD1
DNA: TGTGCCAGCAGCCAGGACAGGTTCTCTGGAAACACCATATATTTT
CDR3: CASSQDRFSGNTIYF

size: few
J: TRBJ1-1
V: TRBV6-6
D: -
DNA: TGTGCCAGCAGTGCAGGGGCGATGAACACTGAAGCTTTCTTT
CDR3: CASSAGAMNTEAFF

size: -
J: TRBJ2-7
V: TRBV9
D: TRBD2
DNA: TGTGCCAGCAGCGTAGGGCCTAGCGGGAACCACTACGAGCAGTACTTC
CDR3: CASSVGPSGNHYEQYF

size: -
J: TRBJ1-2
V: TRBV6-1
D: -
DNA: TGTGCCAGCAGTGAAGCGCATCCAGTATATGGCTACACCTTC
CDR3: CASSEAHPVYGYTF

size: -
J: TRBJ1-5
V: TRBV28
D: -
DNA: TGTGCCAGCAGTTTATTGCCTTCCCAGGGGCCCCAGCATTTT
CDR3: CASSLLPSQGPQHF

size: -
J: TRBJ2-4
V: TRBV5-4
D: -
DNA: TGTGCCAGCAGCTTGGAGGGTCGGGGAACCATTCAGTACTTC
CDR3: CASSLEGRGTIQYF

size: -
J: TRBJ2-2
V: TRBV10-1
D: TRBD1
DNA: TGCGCCAGCGTAGGGGACAGGGGGCGCACCGGGGAGCTGTTTTTT
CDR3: CASVGDRGRTGELFF

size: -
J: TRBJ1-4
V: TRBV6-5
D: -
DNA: TGTGCCAGCAGTCTTCAGGGGCAGGGTTGGGAAAAACTGTTTTTT
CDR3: CASSLQGQGWEKLFF

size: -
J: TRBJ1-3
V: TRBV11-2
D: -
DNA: TGTGCCAGCAGCTCCCCCCGAGACGCAGGTACTGGAAACACCATATATTTT
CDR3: CASSSPRDAGTGNTIYF

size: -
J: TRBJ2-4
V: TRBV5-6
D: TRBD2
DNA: TGTGCCAGCAGATTTAGACTAGCGGGGACTGCCAAAAACATTCAGTACTTC
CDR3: CASRFRLAGTAKNIQYF

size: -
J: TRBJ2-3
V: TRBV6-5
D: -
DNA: TGTGCCAGCAGTTTTCAGGGGTTTGCGGGCACAGATACGCAGTATTTT
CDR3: CASSFQGFAGTDTQYF

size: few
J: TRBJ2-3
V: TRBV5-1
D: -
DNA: TGCGCCAGCAGCCCTGGGAGTGGCACAGATACGCAGTATTTT
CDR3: CASSPGSGTDTQYF

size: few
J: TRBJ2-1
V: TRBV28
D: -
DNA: TGTGCCAGCAGGCGACTAGACAATGAGCAGTTCTTC
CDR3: CASRRLDNEQFF